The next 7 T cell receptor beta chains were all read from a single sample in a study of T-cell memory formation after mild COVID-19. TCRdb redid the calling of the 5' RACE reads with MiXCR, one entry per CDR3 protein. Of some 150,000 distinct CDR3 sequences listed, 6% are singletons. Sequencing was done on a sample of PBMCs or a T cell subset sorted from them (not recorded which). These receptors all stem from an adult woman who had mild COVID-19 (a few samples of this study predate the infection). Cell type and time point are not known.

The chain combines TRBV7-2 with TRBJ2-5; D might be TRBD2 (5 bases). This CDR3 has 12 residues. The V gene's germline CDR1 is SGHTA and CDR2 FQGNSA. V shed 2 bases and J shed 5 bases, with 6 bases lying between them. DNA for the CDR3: TGTGCCAGCAGCTTAAGGAGGGAGACCCAGTACTTC. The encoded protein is CASSLRRETQYF.

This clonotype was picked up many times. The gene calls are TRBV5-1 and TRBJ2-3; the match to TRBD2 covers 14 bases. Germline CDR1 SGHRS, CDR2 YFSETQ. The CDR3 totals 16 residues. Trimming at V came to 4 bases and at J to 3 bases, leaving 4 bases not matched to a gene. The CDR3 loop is CASSLGLAGGTDTQYF. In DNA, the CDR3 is TGCGCCAGCAGCCTCGGACTAGCGGGAGGAACAGATACGCAGTATTTT.

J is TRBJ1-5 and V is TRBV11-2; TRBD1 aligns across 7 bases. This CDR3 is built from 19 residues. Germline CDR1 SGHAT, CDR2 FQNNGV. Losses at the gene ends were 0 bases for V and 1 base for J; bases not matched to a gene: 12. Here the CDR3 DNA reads TGTGCCAGCAGCTTAGAGGGGTGGGCAGGGGGAATGAGCAATCAGCCCCAGCATTTT. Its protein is CASSLEGWAGGMSNQPQHF.

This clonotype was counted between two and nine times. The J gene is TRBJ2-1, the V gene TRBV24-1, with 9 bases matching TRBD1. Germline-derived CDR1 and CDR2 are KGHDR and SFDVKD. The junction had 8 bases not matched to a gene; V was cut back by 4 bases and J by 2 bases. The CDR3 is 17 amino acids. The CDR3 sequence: CATSDRSGTGPYNEQFF. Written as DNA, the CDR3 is TGTGCCACCAGTGACCGTTCCGGGACAGGGCCCTACAATGAGCAGTTCTTC.

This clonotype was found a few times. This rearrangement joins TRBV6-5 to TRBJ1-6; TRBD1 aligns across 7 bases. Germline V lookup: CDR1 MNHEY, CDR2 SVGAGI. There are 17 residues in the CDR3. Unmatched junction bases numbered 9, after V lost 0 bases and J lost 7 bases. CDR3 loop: CASSYSSSGGRNSPLHF. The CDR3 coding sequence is TGTGCCAGCAGTTACTCGTCGTCAGGGGGAAGGAATTCACCCCTCCACTTT.

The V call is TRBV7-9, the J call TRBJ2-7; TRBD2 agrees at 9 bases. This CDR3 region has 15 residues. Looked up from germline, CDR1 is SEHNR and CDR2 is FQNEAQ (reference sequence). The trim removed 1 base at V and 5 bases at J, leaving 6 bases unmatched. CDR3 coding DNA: TGTGCCAGCAGCTTAGTTCGTAGCGGGAGTAACGAGCAGTACTTC. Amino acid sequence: CASSLVRSGSNEQYF.

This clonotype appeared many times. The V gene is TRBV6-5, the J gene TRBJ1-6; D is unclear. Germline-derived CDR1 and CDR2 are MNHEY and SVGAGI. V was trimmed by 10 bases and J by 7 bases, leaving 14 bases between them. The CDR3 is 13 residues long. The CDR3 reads CATGEQTNSPLHF. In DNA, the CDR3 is TGTGCCACCGGGGAGCAGACCAATTCACCCCTCCACTTT.